Shown below are 2 T cell receptor beta chains from a single sample sequenced in a study of blood T cell repertoires in COVID-19. The method was immunoSEQ multiplex PCR; TCRdb's version includes in-frame clones alone and lacks a portion of them. Of over 40,000 clones in the sample, about 90% were seen once. The sequencing sample was made of peripheral blood. These receptors came from a man between 65 and 85 years old with active COVID-19.

The chain combines TRBV20-1 with TRBJ1-4, with D perhaps matching TRBD1 (5 bases). This CDR3 has 13 amino acids. Deletions cut 3 bases from V and 4 bases from J, with 9 bases between. The germline gives CDR1 DFQATT, CDR2 SNEGSKA (reference sequence). The CDR3 sequence: CSASEGVNEKLFF. CDR3 DNA sequence: TGCAGTGCTAGTGAAGGGGTTAATGAAAAACTGTTTTTT.

The count of this clone is one. This chain uses TRBV25-1 with TRBJ2-7, with D unclear. Germline CDR1 MGHDK, CDR2 SYGVNS. This CDR3 has 13 residues. The V end lost 6 bases, the J end lost 1 base, and 10 bases lay between the germline ends. CDR3 bases: TGTGCCAGCAGGTCCACGAGGTCCTACGAGCAGTACTTC. Protein sequence: CASRSTRSYEQYF.